This entry lists 25 T cell receptor beta chains sequenced from one sample in a study of vaccination effects on CD4 cells after COVID-19. For these receptors, no antigen is known. Sequencing used immunoSEQ multiplex PCR; TCRdb keeps in-frame clones, though not all of them. In the table there are tens of thousands of clones, 70% to 75% of which are singletons. After expansion with viral peptide pools in the ViraFEST assay, antigen-specific CD4+ T cells were sequenced. Researchers isolated CD4+ T cells once 9 to 11 days of culture had elapsed. Participants completed two doses of the BNT162b2 or mRNA-1273 vaccine. Sample: CD4+ T cells from PBMCs cultured with HCoV-NL63 spike peptides, taken after COVID-19 vaccination. These receptors were taken from a human donor who received a COVID-19 vaccine.

This clone appeared a few times. The chain couples TRBV5-1 to TRBJ2-5; no reliable D call. Trimming shortened V by 1 base and J by 2 bases, and 9 bases separated the two germline ends. CDR3 size: 14 residues. Germline V CDR1 and CDR2: SGHRS, YFSETQ. Here the CDR3 DNA reads TGCGCCAGCAGCTTGACAGTGGGACAAGAGACCCAGTACTTC. Residues: CASSLTVGQETQYF.

This chain joins TRBV2 and TRBJ2-5; D is perhaps TRBD2 (6 bases). V gave up 7 bases and J gave up 4 bases, with 19 bases separating them. The germline V gene encodes CDR1 SNHLY and CDR2 FYNNEI. The CDR3 runs 15 residues. DNA of the CDR3: TGTGCCAGCACCTCAAATAATGGAGGGAGAGAGACCCAGTACTTC. Translated, it gives CASTSNNGGRETQYF.

The gene calls are TRBV6-4 and TRBJ1-1; 8 bases are shared with TRBD1. Germline V gene lookup returns CDR1 MRHNA and CDR2 SNTAGT. The ends lost 5 bases at V and 4 bases at J; junction bases unmatched: 6. The CDR3 is 14 residues long. The CDR3, as DNA: TGTGCCAGCAGTACCCAGGGGGCCGGCACTGAAGCTTTCTTT. Translation gives CASSTQGAGTEAFF.

The genes are TRBV7-8 and TRBJ1-2; no clear D gene. The V gene lost 5 bases and the J gene lost 2 bases, with 24 bases spanning the gap. The CDR3 is 18 amino acids. In germline, CDR1 is SGHVS, CDR2 FQNEAQ. DNA for the CDR3: TGTGCCAGCAGCCCCCGATACGTAGGGCTGTCGGCGAACTATGGCTACACCTTC. Its protein is CASSPRYVGLSANYGYTF.

A single count supports this clone. The chain recombines TRBV10-3 with TRBJ2-7; 10 bases align to TRBD1. Germline V gene sequence: CDR1 ENHRY, CDR2 SYGVKD. With V trimmed by 4 bases and J by 3 bases, 6 bases remained unmatched. The CDR3 consists of 15 residues. The CDR3 loop is CAISGGQGGSYEQYF. The CDR3 DNA sequence: TGTGCCATCAGTGGAGGACAGGGGGGGAGCTACGAGCAGTACTTC.

The rearrangement links TRBV6-5 to TRBJ2-7, with 11 bases aligning to TRBD1. The V gene's germline CDR1 is MNHEY and CDR2 SVGAGI. The CDR3 runs to 15 residues. V lost 7 bases, J lost 0 bases, and 5 bases stayed unmatched. The CDR3 DNA sequence: TGTGCCAGCATGACCGGGACAGGGGGCTCCTACGAGCAGTACTTC. This gives the protein CASMTGTGGSYEQYF.

This sequence joins TRBV18 and TRBJ1-6; 9 positions agree with TRBD1. This CDR3 region has 18 residues. The V segment lost 5 bases and the J segment 5 bases; nucleotides outside the gene matches: 13. Germline loops: CDR1 KGHSH, CDR2 LQKENI. The CDR3 is CASSSYPGQGMNNSPLHF. The CDR3 bases are TGTGCCAGCTCATCATACCCGGGACAGGGAATGAATAATTCACCCCTCCACTTT. The whole variable domain, filled in from reference TRBV18 and TRBJ1-6, reads NAGVMQNPRHLVRRRGQEARLRCSPMKGHSHVYWYRQLPEEGLKFMVYLQKENIIDESGMPKERFSAEFPKEGPSILRIQQVVRGDSAAYFCASSSYPGQGMNNSPLHFGNGTRLTVT.

The rearrangement joins TRBV7-8 to TRBJ1-5, with D maybe TRBD1 (6 bases). Germline V CDR1 and CDR2: SGHVS, FQNEAQ. The CDR3 extends over 18 amino acids. V was shortened by 1 base and J by 7 bases, with 23 bases between the two germline ends. The CDR3 region is CASSLVPQLRGIWQPQHF. The CDR3 nucleotides read TGTGCCAGCAGCTTAGTCCCCCAACTTAGGGGGATTTGGCAGCCCCAGCATTTT.

V is TRBV19 and J is TRBJ2-3; D unclear. Trimming pared 5 bases from V and 6 bases from J, leaving 12 bases between. CDR1 is LNHDA and CDR2 is SQIVND in the germline V gene (reference sequence). CDR3 length: 13 residues. CDR3 protein: CASSGLYGDTQYF. CDR3 nucleotide sequence: TGTGCCAGTAGTGGGCTATACGGGGATACGCAGTATTTT.

The chain employs TRBV7-9 and TRBJ1-5; D might be TRBD1 (6 bases). Germline V CDR1 and CDR2: SEHNR, FQNEAQ (reference sequence). The V and J ends lost 4 bases and 5 bases respectively, with 12 bases between them. The CDR3 consists of 14 residues. The CDR3 region is CASSSPQGHQPQHF. The DNA of the CDR3 is TGTGCCAGCAGCTCCCCCCAGGGGCATCAGCCCCAGCATTTT.

V gene TRBV19 combines with J gene TRBJ2-7; possibly TRBD1 for D (6 bases). Between the trimmed V and J ends, which lost 1 base and 4 bases, there was a span of 8 bases. This CDR3 comprises 13 residues. In germline, CDR1 is LNHDA, CDR2 SQIVND (reference sequence). The CDR3: CASSIGQGYEQYF. The CDR3 DNA follows: TGTGCCAGTAGTATAGGGCAGGGGTACGAGCAGTACTTC.

The gene calls are TRBV7-8 and TRBJ1-2; D not certain. The CDR3 spans 15 residues. CDR1 SGHVS and CDR2 FQNEAQ come from the germline V gene. Between the trimmed V and J ends, which lost 5 bases and 8 bases, there was a span of 21 bases. The CDR3 reads CASSPGEYRGRGYTF. The CDR3 region has the DNA TGTGCCAGCAGCCCCGGCGAATACCGGGGTAGAGGCTACACCTTC.

The chain recombines TRBV14 with TRBJ2-2, with 10 bases matching TRBD1. The CDR3 is 15 amino acids. CDR1 and CDR2 (germline): SGHDN, FVKESK. Losses at the gene ends were 6 bases for V and 4 bases for J; bases not matched to a gene: 5. This CDR3 reads CASSRDRGATGELFF. CDR3 coding DNA: TGTGCCAGCAGTCGGGACAGGGGAGCCACCGGGGAGCTGTTTTTT.

The rearrangement uses TRBV11-3 and TRBJ2-2; the match to TRBD1 covers 7 bases. With 4 bases clipped from V and 7 bases from J, the junction kept 12 bases outside the gene matches. The germline CDR1 and CDR2 sequences are SGHNT and YENEEA. CDR3 length: 16 residues. Here the CDR3 DNA reads TGTGCCAGCAGCTCCCAGTTCGGCAGGGGGAGCGGGGAGCTGTTTTTT. This sequence encodes CASSSQFGRGSGELFF.

The genes are TRBV5-1 and TRBJ2-5; D not resolved. CDR3 length equals 11 residues. Trimming stripped 2 bases from V and 4 bases from J, with 3 bases between. Germline V gene sequence: CDR1 SGHRS, CDR2 YFSETQ. Here the CDR3 DNA reads TGCGCCAGCAGCTTACGAGAGACCCAGTACTTC. Residues: CASSLRETQYF.

The V call is TRBV29-1, the J call TRBJ1-5, with 7 bases that match TRBD1. From germline, CDR1 is SQVTM and CDR2 ANQGSEA. V dropped 5 bases and J dropped 6; count of bases not matched to a gene: 10. This CDR3 is built from 14 residues. The CDR3 loop reads CSVITGVGGQPQHF. The CDR3 bases are TGCAGCGTTATAACAGGGGTAGGGGGTCAGCCCCAGCATTTT. The full variable domain, its missing parts supplied by reference TRBV29-1 and TRBJ1-5, is SAVISQKPSRDICQRGTSLTIQCQVDSQVTMMFWYRQQPGQSLTLIATANQGSEATYESGFVIDKFPISRPNLTFSTLTVSNMSPEDSSIYLCSVITGVGGQPQHFGDGTRLSIL.

V is TRBV4-2 and J is TRBJ1-2, with D possibly TRBD1 on 5 matching bases. The V gene lost 1 base and the J gene lost 7 bases, with 13 bases spanning the gap. This CDR3 spans 14 amino acids. CDR1 and CDR2 from the germline V gene are LGHNA and YNFKEQ. The CDR3 sequence: CASSQVVGAGGYTF. DNA of the CDR3: TGTGCCAGCAGCCAAGTTGTAGGGGCGGGTGGCTACACCTTC.

The rearrangement uses TRBV7-8 and TRBJ1-2; a weak D match, TRBD1 (5 bases). The V end was cut by 5 bases, the J end by 8 bases, with 21 bases between. The CDR3 extends over 15 amino acids. Germline V CDR1 and CDR2: SGHVS, FQNEAQ. CDR3 in amino acids: CASSTRGRGPGGYTF. The CDR3, as DNA: TGTGCCAGCAGCACTAGGGGTAGGGGACCAGGAGGCTACACCTTC.

V usage is TRBV4-1 and J usage is TRBJ2-7; 11 bases agree with TRBD2. CDR1 is MGHRA, CDR2 YSYEKL, per germline. The CDR3 runs 17 residues. With V trimmed by 1 base and J by 4 bases, 9 bases remained unmatched. The CDR3 loop is CASSQADLGLADYEQYF. The CDR3 coding sequence is TGCGCCAGCAGCCAAGCTGATCTGGGACTAGCGGATTACGAGCAGTACTTC.

The gene calls are TRBV18 and TRBJ1-3, with TRBD1 identical over 8 bases. The CDR3 extends over 15 amino acids. V shed 5 bases, J shed 4 bases, and the junction held 7 bases outside the gene matches. Germline V CDR1 and CDR2: KGHSH, LQKENI. CDR3 amino acids: CASSSSGGIGNTIYF. The CDR3 region has the DNA TGTGCCAGCTCATCCTCAGGGGGCATCGGAAACACCATATATTTT. The variable domain in full, completed from reference TRBV18 and TRBJ1-3, reads NAGVMQNPRHLVRRRGQEARLRCSPMKGHSHVYWYRQLPEEGLKFMVYLQKENIIDESGMPKERFSAEFPKEGPSILRIQQVVRGDSAAYFCASSSSGGIGNTIYFGEGSWLTVV.

The V and J genes are TRBV27 and TRBJ1-4; 7 positions agree with TRBD1. The CDR3 has 13 residues. CDR1 is MNHEY, CDR2 SMNVEV, per germline (reference sequence). The junction had 6 bases not matched to a gene; V was cut back by 6 bases and J by 8 bases. The CDR3 DNA is TGTGCCAGCAGACCCGGGACAGTCGAAAAACTGTTTTTT. Its translation: CASRPGTVEKLFF.

V and J are TRBV28 and TRBJ1-5; D is undetermined. Trimming cost V 5 bases and J 0 bases, with 23 bases left between them. From germline, CDR1 is MDHEN and CDR2 SYDVKM. CDR3 length equals 19 residues. DNA for the CDR3: TGTGCCAGCAGTACCCGATCATACCACCGGAACAATAGCAATCAGCCCCAGCATTTT. Its protein product is CASSTRSYHRNNSNQPQHF.

This clone has a single count. V and J are TRBV5-1 and TRBJ2-3; maybe TRBD2 (5 bases). Deletions cut 3 bases from V and 3 bases from J, with 14 bases between. The length of the CDR3 is 15 residues. CDR1 is SGHRS and CDR2 is YFSETQ in the germline V gene. The CDR3 DNA sequence: TGCGCCAGCAGCTCCCTCCCCGGGGAAACAGATACGCAGTATTTT. Residues: CASSSLPGETDTQYF.

This clone was observed once. The CDR3 is CSVGGTGATGANVLTF. The DNA for the CDR3 is TGCAGCGTTGGTGGGACAGGGGCCACCGGGGCCAACGTCCTGACTTTC. This chain joins TRBV29-1 and TRBJ2-6; 10 bases are shared with TRBD1. CDR1 SQVTM and CDR2 ANQGSEA come from the germline V gene. CDR3 size: 16 residues. The V and J ends lost 4 bases and 4 bases, in that order; junction bases with no gene match: 7.

This rearrangement joins TRBV29-1 to TRBJ2-1; D unresolved. With 4 bases removed from V and 4 bases from J, the gap between germline ends came to 8 bases. CDR1 and CDR2 (germline): SQVTM, ANQGSEA. The CDR3 runs to 12 residues. CDR3 amino acids: CSVVERYNEQFF. The CDR3 coding sequence is TGCAGCGTTGTCGAGAGGTACAATGAGCAGTTCTTC.